This TCR beta chain was profiled in a study of T cells after yellow fever vaccination. Study in general: SMART-Seq v4 Ultra Low Input served to prepare low-cell-number fractions.

5'RACE template switching added a universal primer site and UMIs to TCR cDNA. TCRdb reprocessed the 5' RACE reads with MiXCR, giving one entry per CDR3 protein. The sample has 450,000 to 550,000 distinct CDR3 sequences; 15% to 20% are singletons. The CDR3 totals 17 residues. V lost 5 bases and J 0 bases, leaving 20 bases between the germline ends. The germline gives CDR1 DFQATT, CDR2 SNEGSKA (reference sequence). This specimen consisted of PBMCs, obtained 15 days after the yellow fever booster vaccination. The rearrangement uses TRBV20-1 and TRBJ1-3; a possible D gene is TRBD1 (6 bases). The TCR was taken from a man aged 25 to 40 who received the YFV17D yellow fever vaccine. The CDR3 reads CSAESPVGDNSGNTIYF. Written as DNA, the CDR3 is TGCAGTGCTGAGAGCCCTGTAGGGGACAACTCTGGAAACACCATATATTTT.